One T cell receptor (beta chain) is described in this entry. Its cognate antigen is unknown. CDR1 is MNHEY, CDR2 SVGAGI, per germline. This CDR3 spans 16 amino acids. The V gene end was trimmed by 4 bases and the J gene end by 2 bases; junction bases not matched to a gene: 10. The data derive from a study of T cells in narcolepsy. Study-level information: Enrolled donors included narcolepsy type 1 or type 2 patients and healthy controls.

Assay used: immunoSEQ multiplex PCR; TCRdb lists only in-frame clones, some missing. The sample holds roughly 34,000 clones, roughly 80% seen once. Study observations and caveats: HCRT-specific and TRIB2-specific autoreactive clonotypes appeared among same-patient CSF and blood CD4+ clonotypes. Healthy controls reportedly lacked the autoreactive clonotypes serially found in patients' blood.

The chain carries TRBV6-5 and TRBJ2-7, with 8 bases matching TRBD1. The origin of this receptor is a human donor with narcolepsy. Sequencing was carried out using CD45RA- memory CD4+ T cells from PBMCs. The CDR3 region is CASSLVPGRGPYEQYF. The CDR3, as DNA: TGTGCCAGCAGTTTGGTCCCTGGCAGGGGGCCCTACGAGCAGTACTTC.